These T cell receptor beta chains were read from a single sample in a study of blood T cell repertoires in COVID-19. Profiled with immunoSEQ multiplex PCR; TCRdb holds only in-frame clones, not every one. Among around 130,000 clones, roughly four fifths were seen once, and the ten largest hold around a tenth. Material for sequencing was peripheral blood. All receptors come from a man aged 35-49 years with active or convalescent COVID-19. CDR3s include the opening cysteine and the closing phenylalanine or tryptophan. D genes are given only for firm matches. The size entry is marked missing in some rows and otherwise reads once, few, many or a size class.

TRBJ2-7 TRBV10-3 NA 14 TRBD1 CAISEDRGFDEQYF TGTGCCATCAGTGAGGACAGGGGCTTCGACGAGCAGTACTTC
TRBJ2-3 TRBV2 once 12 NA CASRGYREAQYF TGTGCCAGCAGGGGGTACAGGGAAGCGCAGTATTTT
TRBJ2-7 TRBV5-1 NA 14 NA CASSLDGQIYEQYF TGCGCCAGCAGCTTGGACGGACAGATCTACGAGCAGTACTTC
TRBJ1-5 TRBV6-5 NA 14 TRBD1 CASSSGTVGQPQHF TGTGCCAGCAGTTCCGGGACAGTAGGGCAGCCCCAGCATTTT
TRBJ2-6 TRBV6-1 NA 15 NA CASSEAVEGANVLTF TGTGCCAGCAGTGAAGCGGTAGAAGGGGCCAACGTCCTGACTTTC
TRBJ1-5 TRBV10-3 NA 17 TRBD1 CAISGAAGTESNQPQHF TGTGCCATCAGTGGTGCCGCCGGGACAGAGAGCAATCAGCCCCAGCATTTT
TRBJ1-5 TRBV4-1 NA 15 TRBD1 CASSQDPGGYQPQHF TGCGCCAGCAGCCAAGATCCAGGGGGGTATCAGCCCCAGCATTTT
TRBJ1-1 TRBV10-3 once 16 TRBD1 CAITTRTGDSNTEAFF TGTGCCATCACGACTAGGACAGGGGATTCGAACACTGAAGCTTTCTTT
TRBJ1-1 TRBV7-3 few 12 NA CAVHGPLAEAFF TGTGCCGTGCACGGTCCGTTGGCTGAAGCTTTCTTT
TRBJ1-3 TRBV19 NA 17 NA CASSIDPLGSAGNTIYF TGTGCCAGTAGTATAGATCCGCTCGGGAGTGCTGGAAACACCATATATTTT
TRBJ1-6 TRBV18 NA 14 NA CASSPGLSPSPLHF TGTGCCAGCTCCCCGGGACTTTCTCCTTCACCCCTCCACTTT
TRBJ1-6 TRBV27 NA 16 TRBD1 CASRIRGDRANSPLHF TGTGCCAGCAGAATCCGCGGTGACAGGGCTAATTCACCCCTCCACTTT
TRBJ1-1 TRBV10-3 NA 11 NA CAIHGGTEAFF TGTGCCATCCATGGGGGGACTGAAGCTTTCTTT
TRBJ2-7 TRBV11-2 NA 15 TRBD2 CASRTRLAGGHEQYF TGTGCCAGCCGTACTAGACTAGCGGGGGGGCACGAGCAGTACTTC
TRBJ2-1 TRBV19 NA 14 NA CASSINGVSNEQFF TGTGCCAGTAGTATTAACGGGGTGTCGAATGAGCAGTTCTTC
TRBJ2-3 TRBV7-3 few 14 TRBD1 CASGTGASGDTQYF TGTGCCAGCGGGACAGGGGCCTCCGGAGATACGCAGTATTTT
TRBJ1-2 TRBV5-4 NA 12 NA CASSLNRDGYTF TGTGCCAGCAGCTTGAACAGGGACGGCTACACCTTC
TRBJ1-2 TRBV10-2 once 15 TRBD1 CASKPEGANNYGYTF TGCGCCAGCAAGCCGGAGGGGGCAAATAACTATGGCTACACCTTC
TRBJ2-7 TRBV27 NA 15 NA CASSSWTQSSYEQYF TGTGCCAGCAGTTCGTGGACACAGAGCTCCTACGAGCAGTACTTC
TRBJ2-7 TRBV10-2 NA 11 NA CASRGSYEQYF TGCGCCAGCAGGGGCAGCTACGAGCAGTACTTC
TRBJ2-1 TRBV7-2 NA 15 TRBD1 CASSLVQGAYNEQFF TGTGCCAGCAGCTTAGTCCAGGGGGCTTACAATGAGCAGTTCTTC
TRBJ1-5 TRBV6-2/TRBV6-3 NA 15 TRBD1 CASSAGGIGVQPQHF TGTGCCAGCAGTGCAGGGGGGATCGGGGTCCAGCCCCAGCATTTT
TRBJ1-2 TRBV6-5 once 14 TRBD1 CASSSTGFGYGYTF TGTGCCAGCAGCTCGACAGGGTTCGGCTATGGCTACACCTTC
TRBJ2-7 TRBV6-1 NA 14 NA CASSEGRGSYEQYF TGTGCCAGCAGTGAGGGCAGGGGCTCCTACGAGCAGTACTTC
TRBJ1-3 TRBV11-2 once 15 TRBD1 CASSSGQGDGNTIYF TGTGCCAGCAGCTCCGGACAGGGGGACGGAAACACCATATATTTT
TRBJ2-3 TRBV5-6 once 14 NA CASSILSSTDTQYF TGTGCCAGCAGCATTTTGAGTAGCACAGATACGCAGTATTTT
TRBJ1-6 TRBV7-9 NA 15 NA CASSSWSSYNSPLHF TGTGCCAGCAGCTCATGGAGCTCCTATAATTCACCCCTCCACTTT
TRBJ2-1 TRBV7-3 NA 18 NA CASSSGRMSSEGQNEQFF TGTGCCAGCAGCTCTGGGAGGATGTCTAGCGAGGGTCAGAATGAGCAGTTCTTC
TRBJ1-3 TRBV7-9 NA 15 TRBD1 CASSLGRGGYNTIYF TGTGCCAGCAGCTTAGGTCGAGGGGGCTACAACACCATATATTTT
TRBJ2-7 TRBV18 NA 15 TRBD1 CASSPAQGGSSEQYF TGTGCCAGCTCACCAGCACAGGGGGGTAGTTCCGAGCAGTACTTC
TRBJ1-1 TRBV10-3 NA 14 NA CAISDLVGGTEAFF TGTGCCATCAGTGATCTTGTGGGGGGCACTGAAGCTTTCTTT
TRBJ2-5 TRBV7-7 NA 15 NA CASSLGGGSQETQYF TGTGCCAGCAGCTTAGGTGGGGGGAGCCAAGAGACCCAGTACTTC
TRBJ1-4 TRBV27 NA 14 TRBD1 CASRLTGESEKLFF TGTGCCAGCAGATTGACAGGGGAAAGTGAAAAACTGTTTTTT
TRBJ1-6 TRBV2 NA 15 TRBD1 CASDLIRTGNSPLHF TGTGCCAGCGACTTAATAAGGACAGGGAATTCACCCCTCCACTTT
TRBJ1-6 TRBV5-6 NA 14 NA CASFLAVADSPLHF TGTGCCAGCTTCCTCGCGGTGGCCGATTCACCCCTCCACTTT
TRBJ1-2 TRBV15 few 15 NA CATSRSRGFNYGYTF TGTGCCACCAGCAGAAGCAGGGGTTTTAACTATGGCTACACCTTC
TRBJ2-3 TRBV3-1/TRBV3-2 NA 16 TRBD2 CASSQDQRGGSDTQYF TGTGCCAGCAGCCAAGATCAGCGCGGGGGGTCAGATACGCAGTATTTT
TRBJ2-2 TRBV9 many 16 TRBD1 CASSLGQGRNTGELFF TGTGCCAGCAGCCTAGGACAGGGAAGGAACACCGGGGAGCTGTTTTTT
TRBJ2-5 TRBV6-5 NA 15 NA CASTPLGGVRETQYF TGTGCCAGCACCCCCCTAGGGGGGGTCAGGGAGACCCAGTACTTC
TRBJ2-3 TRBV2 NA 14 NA CAGTGGGQTDTQYF TGTGCCGGAACAGGGGGGGGTCAAACAGATACGCAGTATTTT
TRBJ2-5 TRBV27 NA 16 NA CASPSPGADLPKTQYF TGTGCCAGCCCCTCCCCGGGAGCGGACCTTCCGAAGACCCAGTACTTC
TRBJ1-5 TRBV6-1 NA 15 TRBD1 CASSEDPGQRQPQHF TGTGCCAGCAGTGAAGATCCGGGACAGCGTCAGCCCCAGCATTTT
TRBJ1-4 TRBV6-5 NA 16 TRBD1 CASSYVGTGLGEKLFF TGTGCCAGCAGTTACGTCGGGACAGGGTTAGGTGAAAAACTGTTTTTT
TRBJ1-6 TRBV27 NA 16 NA CASSLFGGTRNSPLHF TGTGCCAGCAGTTTATTCGGGGGAACGCGTAATTCACCCCTCCACTTT